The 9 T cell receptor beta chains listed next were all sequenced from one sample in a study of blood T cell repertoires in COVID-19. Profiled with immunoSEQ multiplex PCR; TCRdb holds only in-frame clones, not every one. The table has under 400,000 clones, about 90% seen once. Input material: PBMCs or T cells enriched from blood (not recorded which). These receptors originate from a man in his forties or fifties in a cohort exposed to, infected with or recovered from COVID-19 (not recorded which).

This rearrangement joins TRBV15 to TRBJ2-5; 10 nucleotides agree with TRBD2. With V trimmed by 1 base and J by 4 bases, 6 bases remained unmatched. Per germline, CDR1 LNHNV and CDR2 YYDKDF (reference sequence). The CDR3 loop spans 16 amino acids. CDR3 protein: CATSRVLAGERETQYF. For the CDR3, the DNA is TGTGCCACCAGCAGAGTCCTAGCGGGAGAGCGAGAGACCCAGTACTTC.

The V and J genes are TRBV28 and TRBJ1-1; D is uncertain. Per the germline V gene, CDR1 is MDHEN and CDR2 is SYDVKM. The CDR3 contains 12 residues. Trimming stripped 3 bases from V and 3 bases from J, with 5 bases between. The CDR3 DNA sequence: TGTGCCAGCAGTTTGGACTACACTGAAGCTTTCTTT. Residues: CASSLDYTEAFF. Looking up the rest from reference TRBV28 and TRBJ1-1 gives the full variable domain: DVKVTQSSRYLVKRTGEKVFLECVQDMDHENMFWYRQDPGLGLRLIYFSYDVKMKEKGDIPEGYSVSREKKERFSLILESASTNQTSMYLCASSLDYTEAFFGQGTRLTVV.

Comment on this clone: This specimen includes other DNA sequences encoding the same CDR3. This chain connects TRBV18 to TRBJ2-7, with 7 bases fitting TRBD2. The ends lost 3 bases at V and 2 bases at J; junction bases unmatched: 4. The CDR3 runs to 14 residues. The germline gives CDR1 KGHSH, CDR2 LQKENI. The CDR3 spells CASSPPSGPYEQYF. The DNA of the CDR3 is TGTGCCAGCTCACCTCCTAGCGGCCCCTACGAGCAGTACTTC.

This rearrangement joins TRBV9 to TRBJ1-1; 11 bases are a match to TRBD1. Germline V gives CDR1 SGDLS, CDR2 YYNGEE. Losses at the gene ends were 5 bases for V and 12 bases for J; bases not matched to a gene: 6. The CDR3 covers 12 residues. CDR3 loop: CASRRTGGATFF. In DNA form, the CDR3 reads TGTGCCAGCAGGAGGACAGGGGGCGCAACTTTCTTT.

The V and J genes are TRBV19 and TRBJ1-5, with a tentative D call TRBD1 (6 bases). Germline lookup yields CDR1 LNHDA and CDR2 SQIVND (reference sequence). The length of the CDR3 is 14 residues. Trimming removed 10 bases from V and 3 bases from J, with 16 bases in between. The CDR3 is CATFGGGHNQPQHF. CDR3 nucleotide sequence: TGTGCCACCTTCGGTGGGGGCCACAATCAGCCCCAGCATTTT.

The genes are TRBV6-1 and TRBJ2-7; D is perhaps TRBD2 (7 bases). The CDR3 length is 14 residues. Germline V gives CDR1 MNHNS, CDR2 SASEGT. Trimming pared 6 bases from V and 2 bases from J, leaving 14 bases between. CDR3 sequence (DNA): TGTGCCAGCAGGCTCGGGGGGACAACCTACGAGCAGTACTTC. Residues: CASRLGGTTYEQYF.

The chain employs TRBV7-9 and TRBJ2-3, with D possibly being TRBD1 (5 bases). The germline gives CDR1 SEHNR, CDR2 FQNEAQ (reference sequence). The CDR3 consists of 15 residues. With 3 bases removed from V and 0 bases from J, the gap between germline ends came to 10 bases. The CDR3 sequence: CASSFGRASTDTQYF. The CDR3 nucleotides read TGTGCCAGCAGCTTCGGCAGGGCAAGCACAGATACGCAGTATTTT.

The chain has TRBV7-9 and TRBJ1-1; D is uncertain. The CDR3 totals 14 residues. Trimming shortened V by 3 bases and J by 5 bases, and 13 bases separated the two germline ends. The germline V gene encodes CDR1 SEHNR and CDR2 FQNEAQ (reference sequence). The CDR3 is CASSFDGLGTEAFF. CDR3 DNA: TGTGCCAGCAGCTTTGATGGGCTGGGTACTGAAGCTTTCTTT.

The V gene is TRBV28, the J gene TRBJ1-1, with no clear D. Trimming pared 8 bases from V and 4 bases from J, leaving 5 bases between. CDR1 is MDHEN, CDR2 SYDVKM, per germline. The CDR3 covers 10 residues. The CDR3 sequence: CASRATEAFF. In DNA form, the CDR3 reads TGTGCCAGCCGAGCCACTGAAGCTTTCTTT.